The 30 T cell receptor beta chains in this list originate from one sample, sequenced in a study of blood T cells in healthy people across ages. With a J-beta primer mix and a sample-barcoded 5' primer, a second PCR ran about 7 to 12 cycles. From the 5' RACE reads, TCRdb called clonotypes with MiXCR, one entry per CDR3 protein. The table has about a million distinct CDR3 sequences, approximately 50% seen once. Sequenced: blood. The receptor source for this set is a woman aged 55-70 years in good health.

Only a few counts were recorded for this clonotype. The rearrangement uses TRBV28 and TRBJ2-7; 8 bases line up with TRBD2. The CDR3 sequence is 11 residues long. Germline lookup yields CDR1 MDHEN and CDR2 SYDVKM. V shed 10 bases and J 6 bases; nucleotides not matched to a gene: 5. CDR3 amino acids: CATGGVREQYF. The CDR3 nucleotides are TGTGCCACCGGGGGGGTTCGCGAGCAGTACTTC.

Only a few counts were recorded for this clonotype. The V and J genes are TRBV7-9 and TRBJ1-2, with D possibly being TRBD1 (5 bases). This CDR3 is 14 amino acids long. V was clipped by 1 base and J by 5 bases, with 11 bases between them. Germline V lookup: CDR1 SEHNR, CDR2 FQNEAQ (reference sequence). CDR3 bases: TGTGCCAGCAGCTTAGTGGGGACTCAATATGGCTACACCTTC. This sequence encodes CASSLVGTQYGYTF.

Note on this clonotype: This may stem from a read error, because a much larger clone lies one nucleotide away. This chain connects TRBV12-3 or TRBV12-4 to TRBJ2-7; D possibly corresponds to TRBD2 (6 bases). The CDR3 contains 14 residues. The CDR3 loop is CVSSYRGVSYEQYF. The CDR3 nucleotides are TGTGTCAGCAGTTATCGCGGGGTTTCCTACGAGCAGTACTTC.

The table lists this clonotype with a few counts. The J gene is TRBJ2-7, the V gene TRBV6-6; the match to TRBD2 covers 7 bases. V was clipped by 5 bases and J by 6 bases; unmatched bases: 7. The germline V gene has CDR1 MNHNY and CDR2 SVGAGI (reference sequence). This CDR3 contains 13 residues. The CDR3, as DNA: TGTGCCAGCAGTCCCTGGGGGGGGGGCGAGCAGTACTTC. Translated, it gives CASSPWGGGEQYF.

This clonotype appeared a single time. The V call is TRBV18, the J call TRBJ2-1; D call uncertain. Looked up from germline, CDR1 is KGHSH and CDR2 is LQKENI. This CDR3 region has 14 residues. V lost 5 bases, J lost 0 bases, and 8 bases lay in between. CDR3: CASSMTLSYNEQFF. CDR3 nucleotides: TGTGCCAGCTCAATGACCCTCTCCTACAATGAGCAGTTCTTC.

This clonotype was observed a few times. V usage is TRBV7-9 and J usage is TRBJ2-2; D not resolved. V was clipped by 1 base and J by 3 bases, with 15 bases between them. This CDR3 region has 17 residues. From germline, CDR1 is SEHNR and CDR2 FQNEAQ (reference sequence). The CDR3 here is CASSLVLVLYHTGELFF. For the CDR3, the DNA is TGTGCCAGCAGCTTAGTTCTTGTGCTTTACCACACCGGGGAGCTGTTTTTT.

The chain carries TRBV20-1 and TRBJ2-1, with 7 positions matching TRBD1. The V gene's germline CDR1 is DFQATT and CDR2 SNEGSKA (reference sequence). The CDR3 extends over 13 amino acids. Losses at the gene ends were 3 bases for V and 9 bases for J; bases not matched to a gene: 8. The CDR3 loop is CSASRQGIGEQFF. The CDR3 nucleotides read TGCAGTGCTAGCAGACAGGGAATAGGTGAGCAGTTCTTC.

The V call is TRBV7-2, the J call TRBJ2-7; 8 positions match TRBD2. Germline assignment: CDR1 SGHTA and CDR2 FQGNSA. The CDR3 consists of 16 residues. V shed 6 bases, J shed 1 base, and the junction held 11 bases outside the gene matches. The CDR3 sequence: CASSRHWTSRSYEQYF. DNA of the CDR3: TGTGCCAGCAGTAGGCATTGGACTAGCCGATCCTACGAGCAGTACTTC.

V is TRBV18 and J is TRBJ2-5; D is uncertain. The CDR3 totals 14 residues. The V end was cut by 3 bases, the J end by 3 bases, with 11 bases between. Looked up from germline, CDR1 is KGHSH and CDR2 is LQKENI. The CDR3 DNA reads TGTGCCAGCTCACCCCAGTGGGGAAAAGAGACCCAGTACTTC. It encodes CASSPQWGKETQYF.

The chain uses TRBV6-5 and TRBJ2-7; D remains unclear. Germline V gene sequence: CDR1 MNHEY, CDR2 SVGAGI. The V gene lost 0 bases and the J gene lost 2 bases, with 14 bases spanning the gap. CDR3 length: 16 amino acids. CDR3: CASSYSDDLGPYEQYF. The CDR3 DNA reads as TGTGCCAGCAGTTACTCGGACGACCTAGGCCCCTACGAGCAGTACTTC.

The chain joins TRBV6-1 to TRBJ2-5; D is uncertain. CDR3 length equals 13 residues. Trimming shortened V by 6 bases and J by 2 bases, and 10 bases separated the two germline ends. The germline CDR1 and CDR2 sequences are MNHNS and SASEGT. For the CDR3, the DNA is TGTGCCAGCAGCGCCCTTATGCAAGAGACCCAGTACTTC. It specifies CASSALMQETQYF.

The chain couples TRBV27 to TRBJ2-7; 7 bases map to TRBD2. The germline V gene encodes CDR1 MNHEY and CDR2 SMNVEV (reference sequence). V gave up 8 bases and J gave up 4 bases; unmatched junction bases: 11. This CDR3 spans 14 amino acids. This chain's CDR3 is CASWTRAGEYEQYF. CDR3 in DNA: TGTGCCAGCTGGACACGGGCGGGAGAGTACGAGCAGTACTTC.

This clonotype has more than one count but fewer than ten. The chain carries TRBV28 and TRBJ2-3, with 7 bases lining up with TRBD2. V lost 3 bases, J lost 0 bases, and 3 bases stayed unmatched. Per the germline V gene, CDR1 is MDHEN and CDR2 is SYDVKM. CDR3 size: 15 residues. The DNA of the CDR3 is TGTGCCAGCAGTTTTCTAGCGGCTAGCACAGATACGCAGTATTTT. It encodes CASSFLAASTDTQYF.

The chain joins TRBV29-1 to TRBJ2-3; 14 bases align to TRBD2. V shed 5 bases and J 11 bases; nucleotides not matched to a gene: 9. The CDR3 covers 14 residues. Germline CDR1 reads SQVTM; CDR2 reads ANQGSEA. The CDR3 spells CSVKTSGREVEQYF. CDR3 nucleotide sequence: TGCAGCGTTAAGACTAGCGGGAGGGAGGTTGAGCAGTATTTT.

This chain joins TRBV11-2 and TRBJ2-1, with TRBD2 identical over 8 bases. Germline V CDR1 and CDR2: SGHAT, FQNNGV. This CDR3 has 15 amino acids. Losses at the gene ends were 5 bases for V and 4 bases for J; bases not matched to a gene: 7. CDR3 DNA: TGTGCCAGCAGCGGGAGCGGGAGCGCTTACAATGAGCAGTTCTTC. It is translated as CASSGSGSAYNEQFF.

This chain links TRBV20-1 with TRBJ2-5, with TRBD2 matching 7 bases. Unmatched junction bases numbered 9, after V lost 3 bases and J lost 2 bases. Germline loops: CDR1 DFQATT, CDR2 SNEGSKA (reference sequence). The CDR3 is made up of 15 amino acids. The CDR3 bases are TGCAGTGCTAGTCGTGCCGGGAGGCGACAAGAGACCCAGTACTTC. This encodes CSASRAGRRQETQYF.

Worth noting for this clonotype: Germline is not matched at one junction end, which may reflect a read error. The V and J genes are TRBV27 and TRBJ2-1; possibly TRBD2 for D (5 bases). The CDR3 consists of 13 residues. Per the germline V gene, CDR1 is MNHEY and CDR2 is SMNVEV (reference sequence). CDR3 DNA: TGTACCAGCAGTTTTGGAGGTCTCAATGAGCAGTTCTTC. Translation: CTSSFGGLNEQFF.

V gene TRBV6-6 combines with J gene TRBJ2-5; the D gene could be TRBD1 or TRBD2 (6 bases each). V was clipped by 5 bases and J by 0 bases, with 10 bases between them. CDR3 length: 14 amino acids. CDR1 and CDR2 (germline): MNHNY, SVGAGI (reference sequence). CDR3: CASSRGEYQETQYF. In DNA, the CDR3 is TGTGCCAGCAGTAGGGGGGAGTACCAAGAGACCCAGTACTTC.

In this sample, this clonotype turned up once. The chain couples TRBV28 to TRBJ2-7; TRBD2 agrees at 8 bases. Trimming cost V 2 bases and J 7 bases; bases outside gene matches: 10. This CDR3 contains 15 residues. Germline V gene data show CDR1 as MDHEN and CDR2 as SYDVKM. The CDR3 coding sequence is TGTGCCAGCAGTTTAAAGAGCGGGAGATTGCCGGAGCAGTACTTC. It translates to CASSLKSGRLPEQYF.

This rearrangement joins TRBV5-6 to TRBJ2-3, with 7 nucleotides matching TRBD1. The CDR3 contains 14 residues. CDR1 SGHDT and CDR2 YYEEEE come from the germline V gene. Unmatched junction bases numbered 6, after V lost 4 bases and J lost 4 bases. The CDR3 loop is CASSDRESSDTQYF. CDR3 DNA: TGTGCCAGCAGCGACAGGGAGTCTTCAGATACGCAGTATTTT.

V and J are TRBV30 and TRBJ2-5; D perhaps matches TRBD2 (5 bases). CDR3 size: 14 residues. Trimming removed 6 bases from V and 2 bases from J, with 16 bases in between. Germline V gives CDR1 GTSNPN, CDR2 SVGIG (reference sequence). The CDR3 sequence: CACPLGSGQETQYF. Written as DNA, the CDR3 is TGTGCCTGTCCACTAGGGTCGGGGCAAGAGACCCAGTACTTC.

This clonotype occurred once. This chain connects TRBV15 to TRBJ2-2, with 9 nucleotides matching TRBD2. The J segment lost 0 bases and the V segment lost 3 bases, leaving 2 bases of the junction unmatched. Germline CDR1 and CDR2: LNHNV and YYDKDF (reference sequence). The CDR3 length is 16 residues. CDR3 DNA: TGTGCCACCAGCAGTTTAGCGGGAGCGAACACCGGGGAGCTGTTTTTT. Translated, it gives CATSSLAGANTGELFF.

The gene calls are TRBV7-3 and TRBJ2-1; D is uncertain. Per the germline V gene, CDR1 is SGHTA and CDR2 is FQGTGA. V lost 5 bases and J 8 bases, leaving 22 bases between the germline ends. The CDR3 length is 16 residues. The CDR3 DNA follows: TGTGCCAGCAGCCCCTCTATGGTGGCAGTTCGCTATGAGCAGTTCTTC. This sequence encodes CASSPSMVAVRYEQFF.

The chain employs TRBV7-2 and TRBJ2-3, with 11 bases matching TRBD2. There are 16 residues in the CDR3. Germline assignment: CDR1 SGHTA and CDR2 FQGNSA. The J segment lost 5 bases and the V segment lost 5 bases, leaving 9 bases of the junction unmatched. CDR3 protein: CASSIQWGLAVDTQYF. CDR3 DNA: TGTGCCAGCAGCATCCAGTGGGGACTAGCGGTAGATACGCAGTATTTT.

The chain has TRBV24-1 and TRBJ1-4, with D tentatively TRBD1 (5 bases). With 6 bases removed from V and 6 bases from J, the gap between germline ends came to 22 bases. This CDR3 comprises 17 residues. Germline V gene lookup returns CDR1 KGHDR and CDR2 SFDVKD. Here the CDR3 DNA reads TGTGCCACCAGTCCCGTCGCTAGGACACTACCGGATGAAAAACTGTTTTTT. Translated: CATSPVARTLPDEKLFF.

The rearrangement joins TRBV12-3 or TRBV12-4 to TRBJ2-3; 10 positions match TRBD1. This CDR3 is 14 amino acids long. The junction had 2 bases not matched to a gene; V was cut back by 3 bases and J by 5 bases. The CDR3: CASSFGTGEDTQYF. The DNA for the CDR3 is TGTGCCAGCAGTTTCGGGACAGGGGAAGATACGCAGTATTTT.

This chain joins TRBV5-1 and TRBJ2-5; unclear D gene. The germline V and J ends were trimmed by 1 base and 2 bases, with 9 bases remaining between them. CDR3 size: 14 residues. CDR1 is SGHRS and CDR2 is YFSETQ in the germline V gene. The CDR3 reads CASSLTRPQETQYF. The CDR3 DNA is TGCGCCAGCAGCTTGACAAGGCCGCAAGAGACCCAGTACTTC.

The V call is TRBV5-1, the J call TRBJ2-1, with D unresolved. This CDR3 contains 15 residues. Germline V gene lookup returns CDR1 SGHRS and CDR2 YFSETQ. Trimming pared 4 bases from V and 4 bases from J, leaving 15 bases between. CDR3 residues: CASSPGPESYNEQFF. DNA for the CDR3: TGCGCCAGCAGCCCCGGACCTGAGTCTTACAATGAGCAGTTCTTC.

A word on this clonotype: A read error may account for a junction end that differs from germline. V is TRBV12-3 or TRBV12-4 and J is TRBJ1-2; TRBD1 is a possible D gene (6 bases). The CDR3 sequence is 15 residues long. CDR3 amino acids: CASSYGGLANYGHTF. The CDR3, as DNA: TGTGCCAGCAGTTACGGGGGCCTAGCTAACTATGGCCACACCTTC.

The chain uses TRBV6-6 and TRBJ2-1, with TRBD2 matching 9 bases. CDR1 and CDR2 from the germline V gene are MNHNY and SVGAGI (reference sequence). CDR3 length: 14 amino acids. V shed 6 bases and J 8 bases; nucleotides not matched to a gene: 8. The CDR3 sequence: CASRLAGALHEQFF. CDR3 in DNA: TGTGCCAGCAGATTAGCGGGAGCATTGCATGAGCAGTTCTTC.